Listed below are T cell receptor beta chains from one sample, sequenced in a study of blood T cell repertoires in COVID-19. Clones were read by immunoSEQ multiplex PCR, and TCRdb kept only the in-frame ones, dropping some. This table holds 140,000 to 150,000 clones, around 82% found once. The sequenced sample consisted of peripheral blood. These receptors originate from a woman aged 50 to 60 with acute or convalescent COVID-19. Both conserved end residues are part of each CDR3. D genes are given only for firm matches. A clone size is listed for some rows: how often the clone was seen (once, few, many), or a class if it is expanded.

abundance: NA
d_gene: TRBD1
v_gene: TRBV18
j_gene: TRBJ2-7
len: 13
CDR3aa: CASSPGQEYEQYF
CDR3nt: TGTGCCAGCTCACCCGGACAGGAATACGAGCAGTACTTC

abundance: NA
d_gene: TRBD1
v_gene: TRBV7-9
j_gene: TRBJ2-1
len: 16
CDR3aa: CASSPRGGQENNEQFF
CDR3nt: TGTGCCAGCAGCCCTAGAGGGGGACAGGAGAACAATGAGCAGTTCTTC

abundance: few
d_gene: TRBD2
v_gene: TRBV9
j_gene: TRBJ2-1
len: 14
CDR3aa: CASSVGTSINEQFF
CDR3nt: TGTGCCAGCAGCGTAGGGACTAGCATTAATGAGCAGTTCTTC

abundance: once
d_gene: TRBD2
v_gene: TRBV7-6
j_gene: TRBJ2-2
len: 16
CDR3aa: CASSLLLADLSGELFF
CDR3nt: TGTGCCAGCAGCTTACTCCTAGCGGACCTTAGCGGGGAGCTGTTTTTT

abundance: many
d_gene: NA
v_gene: TRBV11-2
j_gene: TRBJ2-7
len: 15
CDR3aa: CASRKGHRLEGEQYF
CDR3nt: TGTGCCAGCAGGAAAGGACACCGTTTAGAAGGCGAGCAGTACTTC

abundance: NA
d_gene: NA
v_gene: TRBV4-1
j_gene: TRBJ1-1
len: 14
CDR3aa: CASSQGPKNTEAFF
CDR3nt: TGCGCCAGCAGCCAAGGGCCGAAGAACACTGAAGCTTTCTTT

abundance: NA
d_gene: TRBD2
v_gene: TRBV11-3
j_gene: TRBJ2-3
len: 17
CDR3aa: CASSPMSASGGTDTQYF
CDR3nt: TGTGCCAGCAGCCCAATGTCGGCTAGCGGGGGGACAGATACGCAGTATTTT

abundance: NA
d_gene: NA
v_gene: TRBV18
j_gene: TRBJ1-5
len: 13
CDR3aa: CASSPGFNQPQHF
CDR3nt: TGTGCCAGCTCACCCGGGTTCAATCAGCCCCAGCATTTT

abundance: NA
d_gene: NA
v_gene: TRBV28
j_gene: TRBJ1-3
len: 14
CDR3aa: CASSFHTGGNTIYF
CDR3nt: TGTGCCAGCAGTTTTCATACGGGTGGAAACACCATATATTTT

abundance: NA
d_gene: TRBD1
v_gene: TRBV5-1
j_gene: TRBJ1-1
len: 17
CDR3aa: CASSRGQGGRMNTEAFF
CDR3nt: TGCGCCAGCAGCCGGGGACAGGGAGGGCGGATGAACACTGAAGCTTTCTTT

abundance: NA
d_gene: NA
v_gene: TRBV6-2/TRBV6-3
j_gene: TRBJ1-2
len: 15
CDR3aa: CASSNRDGLNYGYTF
CDR3nt: TGTGCCAGCAGTAACCGGGACGGACTAAACTATGGCTACACCTTC

abundance: once
d_gene: TRBD1
v_gene: TRBV3-1/TRBV3-2
j_gene: TRBJ1-2
len: 16
CDR3aa: CASSQEREGAWSGYTF
CDR3nt: TGTGCCAGCAGCCAAGAACGGGAGGGGGCTTGGAGTGGCTACACCTTC

abundance: NA
d_gene: TRBD1
v_gene: TRBV29-1
j_gene: TRBJ2-1
len: 12
CDR3aa: CSFRDRVNEQFF
CDR3nt: TGCAGCTTCCGGGACAGAGTCAATGAGCAGTTCTTC

abundance: NA
d_gene: NA
v_gene: TRBV7-2
j_gene: TRBJ1-4
len: 15
CDR3aa: CASSTATDYNEKLFF
CDR3nt: TGTGCCAGCAGCACCGCTACTGATTATAATGAAAAACTGTTTTTT

abundance: NA
d_gene: NA
v_gene: TRBV2
j_gene: TRBJ1-5
len: 19
CDR3aa: CASSEAPPGARRGLWPQHF
CDR3nt: TGTGCCAGCAGTGAAGCCCCGCCGGGAGCAAGGCGGGGGTTATGGCCCCAGCATTTT

abundance: few
d_gene: NA
v_gene: TRBV28
j_gene: TRBJ1-5
len: 12
CDR3aa: CASSPIDQPQHF
CDR3nt: TGTGCCAGCAGTCCCATAGATCAGCCCCAGCATTTT

abundance: NA
d_gene: NA
v_gene: TRBV7-2
j_gene: TRBJ1-2
len: 14
CDR3aa: CASSLALGGEGYTF
CDR3nt: TGTGCCAGCAGCTTAGCGCTCGGGGGAGAGGGCTACACCTTC

abundance: NA
d_gene: NA
v_gene: TRBV3-1/TRBV3-2
j_gene: TRBJ2-1
len: 13
CDR3aa: CASSPGVRDEQFF
CDR3nt: TGTGCCAGCAGCCCCGGGGTGAGGGATGAGCAGTTCTTC

abundance: NA
d_gene: NA
v_gene: TRBV27
j_gene: TRBJ1-2
len: 15
CDR3aa: CASSLVGRGAYGYTF
CDR3nt: TGTGCCAGCAGTTTAGTGGGCAGGGGTGCCTATGGCTACACCTTC

abundance: NA
d_gene: NA
v_gene: TRBV20-1
j_gene: TRBJ1-5
len: 16
CDR3aa: CSASTHRDTLDQPQHF
CDR3nt: TGCAGTGCTAGTACTCACCGGGACACCTTGGATCAGCCCCAGCATTTT

abundance: few
d_gene: TRBD1
v_gene: TRBV7-2
j_gene: TRBJ1-1
len: 14
CDR3aa: CASSFGTGGTEAFF
CDR3nt: TGTGCCAGCAGCTTCGGGACAGGGGGCACTGAAGCTTTCTTT

abundance: once
d_gene: NA
v_gene: TRBV6-2/TRBV6-3
j_gene: TRBJ1-1
len: 17
CDR3aa: CASSKHQGWNMNTEAFF
CDR3nt: TGTGCCAGCAGCAAACACCAGGGGTGGAATATGAACACTGAAGCTTTCTTT

abundance: NA
d_gene: TRBD2
v_gene: TRBV3-1/TRBV3-2
j_gene: TRBJ2-7
len: 14
CDR3aa: CASSRTTSWSEQYF
CDR3nt: TGTGCCAGCAGCCGAACGACTAGCTGGAGCGAGCAGTACTTC

abundance: few
d_gene: TRBD1
v_gene: TRBV5-4
j_gene: TRBJ1-1
len: 14
CDR3aa: CASRLDRGHAEAFF
CDR3nt: TGTGCCAGCAGGCTGGACAGGGGGCATGCTGAAGCTTTCTTT

abundance: NA
d_gene: NA
v_gene: TRBV19
j_gene: TRBJ1-1
len: 15
CDR3aa: CASISGGGKRTEAFF
CDR3nt: TGTGCCAGTATTTCCGGGGGGGGGAAGCGAACTGAAGCTTTCTTT

abundance: NA
d_gene: TRBD1
v_gene: TRBV12-3/TRBV12-4
j_gene: TRBJ1-6
len: 13
CDR3aa: CASTRQGNSPLHF
CDR3nt: TGTGCCAGCACACGACAGGGGAATTCACCCCTCCACTTT

abundance: once
d_gene: TRBD1
v_gene: TRBV25-1
j_gene: TRBJ1-3
len: 12
CDR3aa: CASTGQGNTIYF
CDR3nt: TGTGCCAGCACTGGACAGGGGAACACCATATATTTT

abundance: once
d_gene: NA
v_gene: TRBV3-1/TRBV3-2
j_gene: TRBJ1-2
len: 14
CDR3aa: CASSQADSLYGYTF
CDR3nt: TGTGCCAGCAGCCAAGCCGACAGCCTCTATGGCTACACCTTC

abundance: NA
d_gene: NA
v_gene: TRBV4-3
j_gene: TRBJ1-5
len: 13
CDR3aa: CASSQARHQPQHF
CDR3nt: TGCGCCAGCAGCCAAGCCCGTCATCAGCCCCAGCATTTT